This TCR beta chain was retrieved from a study of siplizumab effects on memory and regulatory T cells. The method was immunoSEQ multiplex PCR; TCRdb's version includes in-frame clones alone and lacks a portion of them. This table has some 7,000 clones, roughly 65% appearing once. There are 11 residues in the CDR3. V lost 7 bases to trimming and J lost 5 bases, with 8 bases between them. Germline V gene sequence: CDR1 MNHNY, CDR2 SVGAGI (reference sequence). The chain couples TRBV6-6 to TRBJ2-5, with D hard to call. This receptor was obtained from a human donor in good health. The sequenced material came from effector memory CD8+ T cells sorted from blood. Subset given: unstimulated CD8+ effector memory T cells. The CDR3 protein is CASIQGETQYF. The DNA for the CDR3 is TGTGCCAGCATTCAAGGGGAGACCCAGTACTTC.